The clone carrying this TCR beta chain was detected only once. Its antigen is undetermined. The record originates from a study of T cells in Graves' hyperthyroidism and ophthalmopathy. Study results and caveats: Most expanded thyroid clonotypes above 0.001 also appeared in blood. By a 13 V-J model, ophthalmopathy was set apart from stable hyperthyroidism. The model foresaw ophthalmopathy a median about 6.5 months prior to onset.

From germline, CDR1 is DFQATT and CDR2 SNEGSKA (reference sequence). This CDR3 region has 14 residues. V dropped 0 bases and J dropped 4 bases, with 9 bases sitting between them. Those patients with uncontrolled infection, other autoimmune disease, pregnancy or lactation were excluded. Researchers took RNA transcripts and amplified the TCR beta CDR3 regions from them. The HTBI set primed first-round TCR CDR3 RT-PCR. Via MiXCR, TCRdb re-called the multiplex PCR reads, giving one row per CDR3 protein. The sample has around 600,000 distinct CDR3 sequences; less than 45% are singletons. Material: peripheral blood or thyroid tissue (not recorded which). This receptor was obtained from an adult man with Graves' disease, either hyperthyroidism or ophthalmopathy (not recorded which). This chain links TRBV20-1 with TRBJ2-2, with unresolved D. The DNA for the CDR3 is TGCAGTGCTAGAGATATTTTGGGCACCGGGGAGCTGTTTTTT. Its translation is CSARDILGTGELFF.